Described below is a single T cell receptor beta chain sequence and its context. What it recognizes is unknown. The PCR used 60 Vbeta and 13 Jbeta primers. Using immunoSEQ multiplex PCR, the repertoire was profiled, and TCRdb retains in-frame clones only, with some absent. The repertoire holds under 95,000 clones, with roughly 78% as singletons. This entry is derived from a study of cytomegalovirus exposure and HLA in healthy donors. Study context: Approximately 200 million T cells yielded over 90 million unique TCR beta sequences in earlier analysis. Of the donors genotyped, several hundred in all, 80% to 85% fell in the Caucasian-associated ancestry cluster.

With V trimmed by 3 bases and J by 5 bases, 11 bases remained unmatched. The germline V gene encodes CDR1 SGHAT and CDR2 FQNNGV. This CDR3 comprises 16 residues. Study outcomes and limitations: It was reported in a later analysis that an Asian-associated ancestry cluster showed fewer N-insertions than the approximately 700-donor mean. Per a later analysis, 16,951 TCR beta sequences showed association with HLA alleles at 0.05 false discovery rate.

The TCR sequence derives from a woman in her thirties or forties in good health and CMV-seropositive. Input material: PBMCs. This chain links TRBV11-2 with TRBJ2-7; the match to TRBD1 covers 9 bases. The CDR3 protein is CASSFLPGQGTHEQYF. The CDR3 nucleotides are TGTGCCAGCAGCTTCCTACCGGGACAGGGAACCCACGAGCAGTACTTC.